This passage covers 6 T cell receptor beta chains from one sample sequenced in a study of cytomegalovirus exposure and HLA in healthy donors. The assay was immunoSEQ multiplex PCR, and TCRdb's table has in-frame clones only and misses some. The sample has tens of thousands of clones; 75% to 90% are singletons. Input material: PBMCs. These receptors were obtained from a man aged 18 to 35 in good health and CMV-seropositive.

The V and J genes are TRBV19 and TRBJ1-4, with 7 bases that match TRBD1. This CDR3 region has 16 residues. Germline CDR1 reads LNHDA; CDR2 reads SQIVND (reference sequence). Trimming took 3 bases from V and 8 from J; bases not matched to a gene: 12. The CDR3 nucleotides read TGTGCCAGTAGTATCCCCTCGACAGGGTGGGAAGAAAAACTGTTTTTT. This codes for CASSIPSTGWEEKLFF.

V and J are TRBV7-8 and TRBJ1-5; possible D gene TRBD1, 5 bases. Germline V gene sequence: CDR1 SGHVS, CDR2 FQNEAQ. Trimming took off 5 bases at V and 0 bases at J, with 17 bases between the two ends. The CDR3 has 17 amino acids. The CDR3 DNA is TGTGCCAGCAGCACGAGCGGGACGGTTTATAGCAATCAGCCCCAGCATTTT. Translating gives CASSTSGTVYSNQPQHF.

V and J are TRBV21-1 and TRBJ2-1; the D call of TRBD2 is as the table states it, not checked on the DNA. TRBV21-1 is a known pseudogene. The CDR3 is 16 residues long. The DNA of the CDR3 is TGTGCCAGCAGACTAGCGGGAGCGAGCTCCTACAATGAGCAGTTCTTC. Encoded protein: CASRLAGASSYNEQFF.

The rearrangement links TRBV27 to TRBJ1-5; 9 bases map to TRBD1. Germline V lookup: CDR1 MNHEY, CDR2 SMNVEV (reference sequence). The CDR3 extends over 16 amino acids. V trimming: 6 bases; J trimming: 4 bases; junction bases outside the gene matches: 10. The CDR3 region has the DNA TGTGCCAGCAGGCCCGGAACAGGGGGCGATAATCAGCCCCAGCATTTT. This codes for CASRPGTGGDNQPQHF.

V gene TRBV2 combines with J gene TRBJ1-4; 7 bases fit TRBD1. Trimming removed 4 bases from V and 3 bases from J; junction bases left unmatched: 5. The CDR3 consists of 15 residues. Germline V lookup: CDR1 SNHLY, CDR2 FYNNEI. The CDR3: CASSGRGQSNEKLFF. CDR3 in DNA: TGTGCCAGCAGTGGTAGGGGACAGTCTAATGAAAAACTGTTTTTT.

This rearrangement joins TRBV4-1 to TRBJ1-4; 11 bases are a match to TRBD1. This CDR3 is built from 17 residues. V shed 0 bases, J shed 3 bases, and the junction held 3 bases outside the gene matches. CDR1 and CDR2 (germline): MGHRA, YSYEKL. CDR3: CASSQEGTGGANEKLFF. CDR3 nucleotide sequence: TGCGCCAGCAGCCAAGAAGGGACAGGGGGGGCTAATGAAAAACTGTTTTTT.